A selection of T cell receptor beta chains follows, all from one sample in a study of cytomegalovirus exposure and HLA in healthy donors. Libraries were prepared by immunoSEQ multiplex PCR; TCRdb keeps only in-frame clonotypes and omits some of them. The table has 150,000 to 200,000 clones, 70% to 75% seen once. The sequenced sample consisted of PBMCs. The receptors originated from a man aged 18 to 30 in good health and CMV-seropositive. Each CDR3 is given with its conserved first and last residue. A D gene is named only where the DNA matches it firmly. A row's size may be missing; if present it is once, few, many or a size class.

j_call: TRBJ2-5; clone_size: few; v_call: TRBV19; d_call: TRBD2; cdr3_nt: TGTGCCAGTAGTCCCCGGGGAGCGGGAGTAGAGACCCAGTACTTC; cdr3_aa: CASSPRGAGVETQYF
j_call: TRBJ1-2; clone_size: NA; v_call: TRBV5-6; d_call: TRBD1; cdr3_nt: TGTGCCAGCAGCTTTGGGACAGGGGCCAACTATGGCTACACCTTC; cdr3_aa: CASSFGTGANYGYTF
j_call: TRBJ1-1; clone_size: NA; v_call: TRBV5-5; d_call: NA; cdr3_nt: TGTGCCAGCAGCTTGGCCAGATCAAACACTGAAGCTTTCTTT; cdr3_aa: CASSLARSNTEAFF
j_call: TRBJ1-2; clone_size: few; v_call: TRBV25-1; d_call: NA; cdr3_nt: TGTGCCAGCAGGGCACCCGGGGAACTCTATGGCTACACCTTC; cdr3_aa: CASRAPGELYGYTF
j_call: TRBJ2-2; clone_size: NA; v_call: TRBV7-6; d_call: TRBD1; cdr3_nt: TGTGCCAGCAGCTTCCCCCGGGACAGGGGAAACACCGGGGAGCTGTTTTTT; cdr3_aa: CASSFPRDRGNTGELFF
j_call: TRBJ1-2; clone_size: NA; v_call: TRBV16; d_call: TRBD1; cdr3_nt: TGTGCCAGCAGCCAATTTACCTCCGTGTGGGGACAGGGCCCTTCTAACTATGGCTACACCTTC; cdr3_aa: CASSQFTSVWGQGPSNYGYTF
j_call: TRBJ1-1; clone_size: NA; v_call: TRBV6-5; d_call: NA; cdr3_nt: TGTGCCAGCAGCTCGGACCGAAGCGGTGAAGCTTTCTTT; cdr3_aa: CASSSDRSGEAFF
j_call: TRBJ2-5; clone_size: few; v_call: TRBV28; d_call: TRBD1; cdr3_nt: TGTGCCAGCAGTTCCGAAACCGGGACAGGGGAAGAGACCCAGTACTTC; cdr3_aa: CASSSETGTGEETQYF
j_call: TRBJ2-2; clone_size: few; v_call: TRBV7-2; d_call: NA; cdr3_nt: TGTGCCAGCAGCTTAGATGGCAAGATAGGGGAGCTGTTTTTT; cdr3_aa: CASSLDGKIGELFF
j_call: TRBJ1-1; clone_size: NA; v_call: TRBV10-2; d_call: NA; cdr3_nt: TGCGCCAGCAGACCCGTTTCAGGGGTTCCTGAAGCTTTCTTT; cdr3_aa: CASRPVSGVPEAFF
j_call: TRBJ2-5; clone_size: few; v_call: TRBV30; d_call: TRBD2; cdr3_nt: TGTGCCTGGGACTGGGGGCGGGGGGGGGAGACCCAGTACTTC; cdr3_aa: CAWDWGRGGETQYF
j_call: TRBJ1-5; clone_size: once; v_call: TRBV6-1; d_call: TRBD1; cdr3_nt: TGTGCCAGCGCCCCAGGGGGCGCGAGCAATCAGCCCCAGCATTTT; cdr3_aa: CASAPGGASNQPQHF
j_call: TRBJ1-4; clone_size: NA; v_call: TRBV4-1; d_call: NA; cdr3_nt: TGCGCCAGCAGCCAAGATTATGGGTCAGGGGAGGAAAAACTGTTTTTT; cdr3_aa: CASSQDYGSGEEKLFF
j_call: TRBJ2-1; clone_size: NA; v_call: TRBV11-3; d_call: TRBD2; cdr3_nt: TGTGCCAGCAGACTAGCGGGAGCGGGTGAGCAGTTCTTC; cdr3_aa: CASRLAGAGEQFF
j_call: TRBJ1-2; clone_size: NA; v_call: TRBV28; d_call: TRBD1; cdr3_nt: TGTGCCAGCGCGTCGGACAGGTCTTACTATGGCTACACCTTC; cdr3_aa: CASASDRSYYGYTF
j_call: TRBJ1-2; clone_size: NA; v_call: TRBV29-1; d_call: TRBD1; cdr3_nt: TGCAGCGCAGGCCGGGACAGAGCATATGGCTACACCTTC; cdr3_aa: CSAGRDRAYGYTF
j_call: TRBJ2-5; clone_size: NA; v_call: TRBV30; d_call: NA; cdr3_nt: TGTGCCTGGAGTGGAGGGGAGACCCAGTACTTC; cdr3_aa: CAWSGGETQYF
j_call: TRBJ1-1; clone_size: NA; v_call: TRBV20-1; d_call: NA; cdr3_nt: TGCAGTGCTAGTGGGTCGCGGGAAGCTTTCTTT; cdr3_aa: CSASGSREAFF
j_call: TRBJ2-1; clone_size: few; v_call: TRBV4-2; d_call: TRBD2; cdr3_nt: TGTGCCAGCAGCCAAGCGGCTAGCGGGGGGAATGAGCAGTTCTTC; cdr3_aa: CASSQAASGGNEQFF
j_call: TRBJ2-1; clone_size: NA; v_call: TRBV4-1; d_call: NA; cdr3_nt: TGCGCCAGCAGCCAAGAAGAACTAGGCTCCTACAATGAGCAGTTCTTC; cdr3_aa: CASSQEELGSYNEQFF
j_call: TRBJ1-1; clone_size: once; v_call: TRBV28; d_call: TRBD1; cdr3_nt: TGTGCCAGCAGTTCGACAGGGGGCAGCACTGAAGCTTTCTTT; cdr3_aa: CASSSTGGSTEAFF
j_call: TRBJ1-1; clone_size: NA; v_call: TRBV5-1; d_call: NA; cdr3_nt: TGCGCCAGCAGTCTTCGGACATCCTTGAACACTGAAGCTTTCTTT; cdr3_aa: CASSLRTSLNTEAFF
j_call: TRBJ2-1; clone_size: NA; v_call: TRBV7-3; d_call: TRBD1; cdr3_nt: TGTGCCAGCAGCTTAGAAGGGACAGGGGGTTTCAATGAGCAGTTCTTC; cdr3_aa: CASSLEGTGGFNEQFF
j_call: TRBJ2-6; clone_size: NA; v_call: TRBV5-8; d_call: TRBD1; cdr3_nt: TGTGCCAGCAGCTTTGGGACAGGGGGAGCTGGGGCCAACGTCCTGACTTTC; cdr3_aa: CASSFGTGGAGANVLTF
j_call: TRBJ1-2; clone_size: NA; v_call: TRBV5-3; d_call: TRBD1; cdr3_nt: TGTGCCAGAAGCCTCCCTGGACAGGGGCATGGCTACACCTTC; cdr3_aa: CARSLPGQGHGYTF
j_call: TRBJ2-1; clone_size: NA; v_call: TRBV9; d_call: NA; cdr3_nt: TGTGCCAGCAGCGTAGAAGGGGAAGTACGGAATGAGCAGTTCTTC; cdr3_aa: CASSVEGEVRNEQFF
j_call: TRBJ1-1; clone_size: NA; v_call: TRBV21-1; d_call: NA; cdr3_nt: TGCGAAAGGGGCAGGTTGAACACTGAAGCTTTCTTT; cdr3_aa: CERGRLNTEAFF
j_call: TRBJ2-5; clone_size: NA; v_call: TRBV5-6; d_call: NA; cdr3_nt: TGTGCCAGCAGCTTGGTTACGGGCCGGGGTGAGACCCAGTACTTC; cdr3_aa: CASSLVTGRGETQYF
j_call: TRBJ1-4; clone_size: NA; v_call: TRBV5-1; d_call: NA; cdr3_nt: TGCGCCAGCAGCAGAATCACAGGGCCTAATGAAAAACTGTTTTTT; cdr3_aa: CASSRITGPNEKLFF
j_call: TRBJ1-4; clone_size: NA; v_call: TRBV5-6; d_call: NA; cdr3_nt: TGTGCCAGCAGCTTTAGCAGGGGACGAGAAAAACTGTTTTTT; cdr3_aa: CASSFSRGREKLFF
j_call: TRBJ2-2; clone_size: NA; v_call: TRBV27; d_call: NA; cdr3_nt: TGTGCCAGCCAAGGGGGAGGGGCCATTAACACCGGGGAGCTGTTTTTT; cdr3_aa: CASQGGGAINTGELFF
j_call: TRBJ2-3; clone_size: few; v_call: TRBV28; d_call: TRBD2; cdr3_nt: TGTGCCAGCAGTACTAGCGGGGGTTACACAGATACGCAGTATTTT; cdr3_aa: CASSTSGGYTDTQYF
j_call: TRBJ2-1; clone_size: once; v_call: TRBV6-1; d_call: TRBD2; cdr3_nt: TGTGCCAGCACCCTGGGGACTAGGAAATACAATGAGCAGTTCTTC; cdr3_aa: CASTLGTRKYNEQFF
j_call: TRBJ1-2; clone_size: few; v_call: TRBV28; d_call: TRBD1; cdr3_nt: TGTGCCAGCAGTTTGTCCGGACAGGGCGGCGGCTACACCTTC; cdr3_aa: CASSLSGQGGGYTF
j_call: TRBJ1-4; clone_size: NA; v_call: TRBV5-1; d_call: NA; cdr3_nt: TGCGCCAGCAGCTTTGAGGGATATGAAAAACTGTTTTTT; cdr3_aa: CASSFEGYEKLFF
j_call: TRBJ1-4; clone_size: NA; v_call: TRBV2; d_call: TRBD1; cdr3_nt: TGTGCCAGCAGTGTGGGACAGACAACTAATGAAAAACTGTTTTTT; cdr3_aa: CASSVGQTTNEKLFF
j_call: TRBJ2-3; clone_size: few; v_call: TRBV6-1; d_call: NA; cdr3_nt: TGTGCCAGCAGTGAAGCTGGGACTTCCACAGATACGCAGTATTTT; cdr3_aa: CASSEAGTSTDTQYF
j_call: TRBJ1-2; clone_size: NA; v_call: TRBV5-1; d_call: NA; cdr3_nt: TGCGCCAGCAGCGCGGGGGGTGGTGGCTACACCTTC; cdr3_aa: CASSAGGGGYTF
j_call: TRBJ2-6; clone_size: few; v_call: TRBV4-1; d_call: TRBD1; cdr3_nt: TGCGCCAGCAGCCAAGATCGGGACAGGACCTTAGGGGCCAACGTCCTGACTTTC; cdr3_aa: CASSQDRDRTLGANVLTF
j_call: TRBJ1-6; clone_size: NA; v_call: TRBV2; d_call: NA; cdr3_nt: TGTGCCAGCAGTGCAGGGCGTAATTCACCCCTCCACTTT; cdr3_aa: CASSAGRNSPLHF
j_call: TRBJ1-3; clone_size: NA; v_call: TRBV30; d_call: NA; cdr3_nt: TGTGCCTGGTCCCGGTTCTCTGGAAACACCATATATTTT; cdr3_aa: CAWSRFSGNTIYF
j_call: TRBJ2-3; clone_size: NA; v_call: TRBV5-1; d_call: NA; cdr3_nt: TGCGCCAGCAGCTTGTCTAGCTTTGGCACAGATACGCAGTATTTT; cdr3_aa: CASSLSSFGTDTQYF
j_call: TRBJ2-1; clone_size: NA; v_call: TRBV4-1; d_call: NA; cdr3_nt: TGCGCCAGCAGCCAAGAGGACCGGGACTCTTTCAATGAGCAGTTCTTC; cdr3_aa: CASSQEDRDSFNEQFF
j_call: TRBJ2-3; clone_size: NA; v_call: TRBV7-9; d_call: NA; cdr3_nt: TGTGCCAGCAGCTGGGGGCGAGCTAGCACAGATACGCAGTATTTT; cdr3_aa: CASSWGRASTDTQYF
j_call: TRBJ1-5; clone_size: NA; v_call: TRBV28; d_call: NA; cdr3_nt: TGTGCCAGCAGTTTAGGGGGGGAAACTCAGCCCCAGCATTTT; cdr3_aa: CASSLGGETQPQHF
j_call: TRBJ2-5; clone_size: NA; v_call: TRBV5-4; d_call: TRBD2; cdr3_nt: TGTGCCAGCAGCTTCTCCGGGCGGGGGGCACAAGAGACCCAGTACTTC; cdr3_aa: CASSFSGRGAQETQYF
j_call: TRBJ1-3; clone_size: few; v_call: TRBV5-1; d_call: NA; cdr3_nt: TGCGCCAGCAGCTTGGGACAGGGAAACACCATATATTTT; cdr3_aa: CASSLGQGNTIYF
j_call: TRBJ2-3; clone_size: once; v_call: TRBV7-9; d_call: NA; cdr3_nt: TGTGCCAGCAGCGCCGGGGTGGGTGAGTTCAGCCCAGATACGCAGTATTTT; cdr3_aa: CASSAGVGEFSPDTQYF
j_call: TRBJ2-1; clone_size: once; v_call: TRBV7-7; d_call: TRBD2; cdr3_nt: TGTGCTAGCAGCTTAGCACTAGCGGGAGAGGTTGAGCAGTTCTTC; cdr3_aa: CASSLALAGEVEQFF
j_call: TRBJ1-4; clone_size: NA; v_call: TRBV27; d_call: NA; cdr3_nt: TGTGCCAGCAGTTTATGGGGCAGCTACTTAACTAATGAAAAACTGTTTTTT; cdr3_aa: CASSLWGSYLTNEKLFF
j_call: TRBJ1-6; clone_size: NA; v_call: TRBV5-4; d_call: NA; cdr3_nt: TGTGCCAGCAGCTTGAACCCACAGGCTGGAGATTCACCCCTCCACTTT; cdr3_aa: CASSLNPQAGDSPLHF
j_call: TRBJ2-1; clone_size: NA; v_call: TRBV5-6; d_call: TRBD1; cdr3_nt: TGTGCCAGCAGCTCTGGGACAGGGGGTAATTACCGGTTTCGGGAGCAGTTCTTC; cdr3_aa: CASSSGTGGNYRFREQFF
j_call: TRBJ2-5; clone_size: NA; v_call: TRBV13; d_call: TRBD1; cdr3_nt: TGTGCCAGCAGCACCGAACAGGGGGCAGGAGAGACCCAGTACTTC; cdr3_aa: CASSTEQGAGETQYF